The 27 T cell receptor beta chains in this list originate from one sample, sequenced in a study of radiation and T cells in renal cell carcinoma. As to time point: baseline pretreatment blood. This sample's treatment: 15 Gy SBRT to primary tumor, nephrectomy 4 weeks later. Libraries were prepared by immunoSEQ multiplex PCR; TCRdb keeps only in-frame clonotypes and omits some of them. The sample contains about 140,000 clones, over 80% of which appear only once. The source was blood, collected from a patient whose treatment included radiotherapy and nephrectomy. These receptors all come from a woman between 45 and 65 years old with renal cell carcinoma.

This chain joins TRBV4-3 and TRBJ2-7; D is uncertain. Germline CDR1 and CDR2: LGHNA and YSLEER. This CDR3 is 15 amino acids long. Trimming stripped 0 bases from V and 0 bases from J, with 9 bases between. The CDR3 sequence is CASSQESKSSYEQYF. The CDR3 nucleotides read TGCGCCAGCAGCCAAGAGTCAAAGAGCTCCTACGAGCAGTACTTC.

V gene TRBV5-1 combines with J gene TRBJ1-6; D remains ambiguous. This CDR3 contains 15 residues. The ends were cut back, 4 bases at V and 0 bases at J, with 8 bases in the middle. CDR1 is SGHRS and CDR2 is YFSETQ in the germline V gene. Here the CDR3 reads CASSLLSSYNSPLHF. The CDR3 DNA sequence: TGCGCCAGCAGCCTTCTGAGCTCCTATAATTCACCCCTCCACTTT.

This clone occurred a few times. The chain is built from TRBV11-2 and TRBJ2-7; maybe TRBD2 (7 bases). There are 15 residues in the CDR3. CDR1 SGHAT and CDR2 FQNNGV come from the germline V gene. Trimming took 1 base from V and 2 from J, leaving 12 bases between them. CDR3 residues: CASSLAWRGPYEQYF. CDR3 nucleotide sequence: TGTGCCAGCAGCTTAGCATGGCGGGGGCCCTACGAGCAGTACTTC.

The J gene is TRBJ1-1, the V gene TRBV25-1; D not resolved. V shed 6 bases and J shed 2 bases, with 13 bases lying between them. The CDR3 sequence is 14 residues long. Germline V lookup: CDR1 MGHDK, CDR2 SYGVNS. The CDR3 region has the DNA TGTGCCAGCAGCCGTTATGCAGAAAACACTGAAGCTTTCTTT. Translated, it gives CASSRYAENTEAFF.

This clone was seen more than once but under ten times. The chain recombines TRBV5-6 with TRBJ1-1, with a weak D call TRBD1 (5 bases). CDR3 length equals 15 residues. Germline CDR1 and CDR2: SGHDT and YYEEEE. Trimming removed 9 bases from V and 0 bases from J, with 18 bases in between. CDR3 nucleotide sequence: TGTGCCACCCTCTGGGACGAAGATTTGAACACTGAAGCTTTCTTT. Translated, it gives CATLWDEDLNTEAFF.

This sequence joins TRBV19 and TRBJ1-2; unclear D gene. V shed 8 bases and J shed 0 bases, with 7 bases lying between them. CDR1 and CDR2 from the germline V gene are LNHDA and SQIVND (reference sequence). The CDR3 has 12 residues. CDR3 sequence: CASQVTNYGYTF. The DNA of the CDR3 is TGTGCCAGTCAGGTTACTAACTATGGCTACACCTTC.

The CDR3 protein is CASSQDTGASSDTQYF. The DNA of the CDR3 is TGCGCCAGCAGCCAAGATACAGGGGCCAGCTCAGATACGCAGTATTTT. The chain combines TRBV4-3 with TRBJ2-3; TRBD1 agrees at 7 bases. Germline V gene lookup returns CDR1 LGHNA and CDR2 YSLEER. This CDR3 is built from 16 residues. V was clipped by 0 bases and J by 4 bases; unmatched bases: 7.

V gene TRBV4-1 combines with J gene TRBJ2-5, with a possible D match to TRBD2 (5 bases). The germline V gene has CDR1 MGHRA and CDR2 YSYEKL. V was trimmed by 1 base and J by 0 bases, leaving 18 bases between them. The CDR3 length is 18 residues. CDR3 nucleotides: TGCGCCAGCAGCCAAGTCGAGGAGCGGACGAAGTACCAAGAGACCCAGTACTTC. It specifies CASSQVEERTKYQETQYF.

The chain's CDR3 is CASSPGQAGNEQFF. CDR3 coding DNA: TGTGCCAGCAGCCCGGGACAGGCGGGGAATGAGCAGTTCTTC. The chain couples TRBV2 to TRBJ2-1, with TRBD1 identical over 8 bases. The germline V gene encodes CDR1 SNHLY and CDR2 FYNNEI. The CDR3 runs 14 residues. J gave up 7 bases and V 6 bases, and 8 bases lay outside the gene matches.

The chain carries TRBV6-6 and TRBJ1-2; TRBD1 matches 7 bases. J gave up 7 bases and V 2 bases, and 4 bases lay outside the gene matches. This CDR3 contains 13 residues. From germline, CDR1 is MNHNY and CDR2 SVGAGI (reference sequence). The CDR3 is CASSYRGQIGYTF. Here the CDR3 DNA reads TGTGCCAGCAGTTACAGGGGGCAGATTGGCTACACCTTC.

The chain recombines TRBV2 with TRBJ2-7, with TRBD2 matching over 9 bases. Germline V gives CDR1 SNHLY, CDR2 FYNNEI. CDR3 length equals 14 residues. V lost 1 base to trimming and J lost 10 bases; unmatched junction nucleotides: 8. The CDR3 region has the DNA TGTGCCAGCAGTGAAGGGGTGGGTAGCGGGAGCCAGTACTTC. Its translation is CASSEGVGSGSQYF.

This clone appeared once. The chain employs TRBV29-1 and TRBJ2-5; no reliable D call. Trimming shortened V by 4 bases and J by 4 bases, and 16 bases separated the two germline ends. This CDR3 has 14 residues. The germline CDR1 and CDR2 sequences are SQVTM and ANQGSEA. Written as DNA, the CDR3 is TGCAGCGTTGGAGTGCCTCTTGTGGGAGAGACCCAGTACTTC. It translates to CSVGVPLVGETQYF. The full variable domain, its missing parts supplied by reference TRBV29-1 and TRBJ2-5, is SAVISQKPSRDICQRGTSLTIQCQVDSQVTMMFWYRQQPGQSLTLIATANQGSEATYESGFVIDKFPISRPNLTFSTLTVSNMSPEDSSIYLCSVGVPLVGETQYFGPGTRLLVL.

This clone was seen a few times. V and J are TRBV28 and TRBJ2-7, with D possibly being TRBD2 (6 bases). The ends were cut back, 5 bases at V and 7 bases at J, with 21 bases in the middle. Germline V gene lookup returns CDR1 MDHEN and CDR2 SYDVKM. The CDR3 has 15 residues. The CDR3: CASSRKRASAKEQYF. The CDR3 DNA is TGTGCCAGCAGTAGAAAGCGGGCCTCGGCGAAAGAGCAGTACTTC.

The CDR3 coding sequence is TGCGCCAGCAGTGACCGGACTAGCGGGAGCTCCTACGAGCAGTACTTC. This codes for CASSDRTSGSSYEQYF. The rearrangement joins TRBV10-1 to TRBJ2-7; 13 bases agree with TRBD2. The CDR3 covers 16 residues. J was trimmed by 0 bases and V by 3 bases; bases with no gene match: 2. Germline V gene lookup returns CDR1 WNHNN and CDR2 SYGVQD (reference sequence).

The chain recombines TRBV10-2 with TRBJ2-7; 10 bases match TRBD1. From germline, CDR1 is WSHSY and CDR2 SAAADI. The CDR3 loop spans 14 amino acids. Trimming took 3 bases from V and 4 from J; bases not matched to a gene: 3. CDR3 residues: CASSEDRGLYEQYF. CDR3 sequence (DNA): TGCGCCAGCAGTGAAGACAGGGGGCTATACGAGCAGTACTTC.

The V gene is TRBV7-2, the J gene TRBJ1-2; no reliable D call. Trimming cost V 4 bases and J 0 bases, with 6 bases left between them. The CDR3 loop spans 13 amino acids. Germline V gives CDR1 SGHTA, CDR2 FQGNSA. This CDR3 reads CASSSITNYGYTF. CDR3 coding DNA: TGTGCCAGCAGCTCCATCACTAACTATGGCTACACCTTC.

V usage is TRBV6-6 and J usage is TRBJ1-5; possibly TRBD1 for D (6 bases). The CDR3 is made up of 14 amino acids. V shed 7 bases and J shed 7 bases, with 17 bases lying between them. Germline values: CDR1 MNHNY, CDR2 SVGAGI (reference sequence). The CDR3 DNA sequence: TGTGCCAGCACGTTTGACGTAGGGGGACAGCCCCAGCATTTT. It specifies CASTFDVGGQPQHF.

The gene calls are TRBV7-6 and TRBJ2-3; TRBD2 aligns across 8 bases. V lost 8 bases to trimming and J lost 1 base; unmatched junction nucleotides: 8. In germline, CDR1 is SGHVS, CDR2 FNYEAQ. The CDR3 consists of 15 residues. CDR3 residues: CASQSGLARTDTQYF. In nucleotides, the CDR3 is TGTGCCAGCCAGAGCGGACTAGCACGCACAGATACGCAGTATTTT.

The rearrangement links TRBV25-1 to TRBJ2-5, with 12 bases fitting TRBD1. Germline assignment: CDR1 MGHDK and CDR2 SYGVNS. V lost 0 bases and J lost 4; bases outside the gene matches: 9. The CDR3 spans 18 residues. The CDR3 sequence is CASSEYWGDRGRGETQYF. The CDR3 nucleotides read TGTGCCAGCAGTGAATATTGGGGGGACAGGGGGCGAGGAGAGACCCAGTACTTC.

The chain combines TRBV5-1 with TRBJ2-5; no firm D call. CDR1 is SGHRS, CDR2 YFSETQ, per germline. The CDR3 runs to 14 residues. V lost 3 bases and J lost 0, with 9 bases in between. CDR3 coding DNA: TGCGCCAGCAGCTCCGGTTGGGACCAAGAGACCCAGTACTTC. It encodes CASSSGWDQETQYF. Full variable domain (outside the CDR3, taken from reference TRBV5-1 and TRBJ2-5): KAGVTQTPRYLIKTRGQQVTLSCSPISGHRSVSWYQQTPGQGLQFLFEYFSETQRNKGNFPGRFSGRQFSNSRSEMNVSTLELGDSALYLCASSSGWDQETQYFGPGTRLLVL.

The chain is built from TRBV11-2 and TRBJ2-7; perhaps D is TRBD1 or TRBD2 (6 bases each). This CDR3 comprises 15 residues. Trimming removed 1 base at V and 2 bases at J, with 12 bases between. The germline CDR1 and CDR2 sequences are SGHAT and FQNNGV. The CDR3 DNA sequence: TGTGCCAGCAGCTTAGGGGGGGCAGGGGCCTACGAGCAGTACTTC. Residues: CASSLGGAGAYEQYF.

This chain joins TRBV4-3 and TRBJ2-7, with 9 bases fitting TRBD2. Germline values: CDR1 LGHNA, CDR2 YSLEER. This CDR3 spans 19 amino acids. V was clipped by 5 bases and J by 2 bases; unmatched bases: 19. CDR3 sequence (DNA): TGCGCCAGCAGCGAAACCCACTCCATCGGGACTAGCCTAGCCTACGAGCAGTACTTC. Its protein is CASSETHSIGTSLAYEQYF.

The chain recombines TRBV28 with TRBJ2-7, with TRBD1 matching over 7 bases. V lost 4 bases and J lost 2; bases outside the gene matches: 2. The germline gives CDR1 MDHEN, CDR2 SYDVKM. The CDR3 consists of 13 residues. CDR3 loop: CASSWDSTYEQYF. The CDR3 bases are TGTGCCAGCAGTTGGGACAGCACCTACGAGCAGTACTTC.

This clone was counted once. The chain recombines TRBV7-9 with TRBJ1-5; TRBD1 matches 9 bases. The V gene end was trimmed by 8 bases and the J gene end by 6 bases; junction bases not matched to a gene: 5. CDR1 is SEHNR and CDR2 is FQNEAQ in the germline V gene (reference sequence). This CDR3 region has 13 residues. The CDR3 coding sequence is TGTGCCAGCGGGACAGGGCCAGGTCAGCCCCAGCATTTT. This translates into CASGTGPGQPQHF.

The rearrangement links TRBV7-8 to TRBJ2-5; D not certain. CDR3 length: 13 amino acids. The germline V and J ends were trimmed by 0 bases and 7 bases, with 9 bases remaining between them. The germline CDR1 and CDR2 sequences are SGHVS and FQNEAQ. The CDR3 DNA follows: TGTGCCAGCAGCTTAGCGGATGGCGGGACCCAGTACTTC. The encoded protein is CASSLADGGTQYF.

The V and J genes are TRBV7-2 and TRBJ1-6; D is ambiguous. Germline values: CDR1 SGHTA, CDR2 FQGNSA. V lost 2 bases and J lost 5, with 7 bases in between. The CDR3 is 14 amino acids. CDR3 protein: CASSLRPDNSPLHF. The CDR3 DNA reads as TGTGCCAGCAGCTTAAGGCCAGATAATTCACCCCTCCACTTT.

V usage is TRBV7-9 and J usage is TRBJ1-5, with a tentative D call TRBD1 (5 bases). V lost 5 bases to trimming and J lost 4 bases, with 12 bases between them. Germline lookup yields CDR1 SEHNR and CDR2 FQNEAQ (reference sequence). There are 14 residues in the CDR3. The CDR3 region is CASSPGTLNQPQHF. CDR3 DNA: TGTGCCAGCAGCCCAGGGACTTTGAATCAGCCCCAGCATTTT.